Described below is a single T cell receptor (beta chain) sequence and its context. Its antigen is as yet unknown. The PCR ran on 60 Vbeta and 13 Jbeta primers. The table came from immunoSEQ multiplex PCR; TCRdb's copy has only in-frame clones and leaves some out. Of 170,000 or so clones listed, 80% are singletons. The data belong to a study of cytomegalovirus exposure and HLA in healthy donors. The study, taken as a whole, reports: An assumption of roughly uniform sequencing depth across donors underlay the presence/absence analyses. Common viral pathogens seemed, in a later analysis, to connect with several of the most significant clusters.

This clonotype was obtained from a middle-aged man in good health and CMV-seronegative. The sequenced sample consisted of PBMCs.

CDR3 in amino acids: CAIKGLGGENEQFF. Here the CDR3 DNA reads TGTGCCATCAAGGGGCTAGGGGGGGAAAATGAGCAGTTCTTC. The chain combines TRBV10-3 with TRBJ2-1; D perhaps matches TRBD2 (7 bases). Trimming pared 7 bases from V and 7 bases from J, leaving 17 bases between. The germline V gene encodes CDR1 ENHRY and CDR2 SYGVKD. The CDR3 has 14 amino acids.